Each of the 19 T cell receptor beta chains below was sequenced from the same sample in a study of cytomegalovirus exposure and HLA in healthy donors. This PCR relied on a set of 60 Vbeta primers and 13 Jbeta primers. Some clones are missing from TCRdb's copy, which holds only in-frame ones; the method was immunoSEQ multiplex PCR. The sample has 150,000 to 200,000 clones; approximately 80% are singletons. Specimen: PBMCs. These receptors were taken from a woman between 18 and 29 years old in good health and CMV-seronegative.

The genes are TRBV28 and TRBJ1-5; weak D call: TRBD1 (5 bases). The germline V and J ends were trimmed by 3 bases and 0 bases, with 15 bases remaining between them. The CDR3 spans 17 residues. CDR1 and CDR2 (germline): MDHEN, SYDVKM. The CDR3 nucleotides are TGTGCCAGCAGTTTGGGACTGTTACTGTATAGCAATCAGCCCCAGCATTTT. This gives the protein CASSLGLLLYSNQPQHF. Together with reference TRBV28 and TRBJ1-5, the CDR3 gives the full variable domain: DVKVTQSSRYLVKRTGEKVFLECVQDMDHENMFWYRQDPGLGLRLIYFSYDVKMKEKGDIPEGYSVSREKKERFSLILESASTNQTSMYLCASSLGLLLYSNQPQHFGDGTRLSIL.

The chain couples TRBV5-4 to TRBJ2-1; D remains unclear. The V gene's germline CDR1 is SGHNT and CDR2 YYREEE (reference sequence). The CDR3 totals 12 residues. V was clipped by 4 bases and J by 12 bases, with 14 bases between them. CDR3 DNA: TGTGCCAGCAGCACTTCAGACTCCGGGCAGTTCTTC. Translating it yields CASSTSDSGQFF. The variable domain in full, with the rest retrieved from reference TRBV5-4 and TRBJ2-1, is ETGVTQSPTHLIKTRGQQVTLRCSSQSGHNTVSWYQQALGQGPQFIFQYYREEENGRGNFPPRFSGLQFPNYSSELNVNALELDDSALYLCASSTSDSGQFFGPGTRLTVL.

The rearrangement links TRBV7-2 to TRBJ2-7; D call uncertain. The CDR3 is made up of 11 amino acids. Germline V gene sequence: CDR1 SGHTA, CDR2 FQGNSA. Between the trimmed V and J ends, which lost 3 bases and 9 bases, there was a span of 9 bases. The CDR3 sequence is CASSFSQVQYF. In DNA, the CDR3 is TGTGCCAGCAGCTTTAGTCAGGTGCAGTACTTC.

The chain joins TRBV30 to TRBJ1-6, with D possibly being TRBD1 (5 bases). The CDR3 contains 13 residues. The germline V gene encodes CDR1 GTSNPN and CDR2 SVGIG (reference sequence). The V gene lost 3 bases and the J gene lost 7 bases, with 10 bases spanning the gap. The CDR3 DNA is TGTGCCTGGAGGGAGGGGTTCAATTCACCCCTCCACTTT. Protein product: CAWREGFNSPLHF.

The chain carries TRBV4-1 and TRBJ2-1; 10 bases align to TRBD1. The CDR3 sequence is 18 residues long. V trimming: 0 bases; J trimming: 1 base; junction bases outside the gene matches: 6. The germline V gene has CDR1 MGHRA and CDR2 YSYEKL. CDR3 bases: TGCGCCAGCAGCCAAGATATAGGGACAGGGGAATCCTACAATGAGCAGTTCTTC. It codes for CASSQDIGTGESYNEQFF.

The CDR3 DNA sequence: TGTGCCAGCAGCTTAGTGACCAGGGGGCGTCGGACTGAAGCTTTCTTT. Protein product: CASSLVTRGRRTEAFF. This chain links TRBV11-2 with TRBJ1-1; TRBD1 agrees at 8 bases. Germline CDR1 and CDR2: SGHAT and FQNNGV. V trimming: 1 base; J trimming: 5 bases; junction bases outside the gene matches: 9. This CDR3 is 16 amino acids long.

This clone was observed once. Other DNA variants within this sample encode the same CDR3. This chain links TRBV30 with TRBJ1-2, with D possibly matching TRBD1 (5 bases). Germline CDR1 and CDR2: GTSNPN and SVGIG (reference sequence). CDR3 length equals 12 residues. With 3 bases removed from V and 5 bases from J, the gap between germline ends came to 10 bases. The DNA of the CDR3 is TGTGCCTGGAGCCCCCAGGGATATGGCTACACCTTC. It translates to CAWSPQGYGYTF.

The rearrangement uses TRBV5-1 and TRBJ1-1; TRBD1 might be the D (5 bases). Germline loops: CDR1 SGHRS, CDR2 YFSETQ. Trimming shortened V by 2 bases and J by 2 bases, and 13 bases separated the two germline ends. This CDR3 spans 15 amino acids. CDR3 nucleotides: TGCGCCAGCAGCTTAGGTGACAGCGAAAACACTGAAGCTTTCTTT. Its protein is CASSLGDSENTEAFF.

This clone was seen only a few times. J is TRBJ2-3 and V is TRBV10-3; 7 bases map to TRBD1. Unmatched junction bases numbered 9, after V lost 2 bases and J lost 7 bases. From germline, CDR1 is ENHRY and CDR2 SYGVKD. CDR3 size: 15 residues. The CDR3 nucleotides read TGTGCCATCAGTGAGGAGGGGGCAGGGGCAAATACGCAGTATTTT. Protein product: CAISEEGAGANTQYF.

This clone appeared once. The V and J genes are TRBV11-2 and TRBJ1-1; 10 nucleotides align to TRBD1. The V segment lost 5 bases and the J segment 2 bases; nucleotides outside the gene matches: 14. The CDR3 covers 18 residues. Germline assignment: CDR1 SGHAT and CDR2 FQNNGV. As DNA, the CDR3 is TGTGCCAGCAGCCGAGTCTGGGGACAGGGGTTTGGAAACACTGAAGCTTTCTTT. It is translated as CASSRVWGQGFGNTEAFF.

This chain links TRBV19 with TRBJ2-1; D unresolved. Germline V lookup: CDR1 LNHDA, CDR2 SQIVND (reference sequence). The CDR3 totals 12 residues. Trimming left V 4 bases short and J 9 bases short, with 10 bases between. In nucleotides, the CDR3 is TGTGCCAGTAGTACGAGTAGATTTGAGCAGTTCTTC. It yields the protein CASSTSRFEQFF.

This chain joins TRBV29-1 and TRBJ1-1; 11 bases fit TRBD1. The V gene end was trimmed by 8 bases and the J gene end by 6 bases; junction bases not matched to a gene: 8. Germline values: CDR1 SQVTM, CDR2 ANQGSEA. The CDR3 runs to 13 residues. This CDR3 reads CSLRTGGRAEAFF. The DNA for the CDR3 is TGCAGCCTCCGGACAGGGGGCAGGGCTGAAGCTTTCTTT.

The gene calls are TRBV10-2 and TRBJ1-4, with 7 bases identical to TRBD1. In germline, CDR1 is WSHSY, CDR2 SAAADI. The CDR3 runs 14 residues. With V trimmed by 3 bases and J by 5 bases, 3 bases remained unmatched. CDR3 region: CASSEQGPNEKLFF. CDR3 coding DNA: TGCGCCAGCAGTGAACAGGGGCCCAATGAAAAACTGTTTTTT.

This chain connects TRBV4-1 to TRBJ1-3; D is ambiguous. Trimming cost V 5 bases and J 0 bases, with 8 bases left between them. This CDR3 contains 14 residues. The V gene's germline CDR1 is MGHRA and CDR2 YSYEKL. The CDR3 spells CASSAAYSGNTIYF. CDR3 nucleotides: TGCGCCAGCAGCGCGGCTTACTCTGGAAACACCATATATTTT.

The chain joins TRBV5-1 to TRBJ2-2, with TRBD2 matching 10 bases. After removal of 4 bases from V and 7 bases from J, the junction contained 7 bases not matched to a gene. This CDR3 has 15 amino acids. Germline CDR1 SGHRS, CDR2 YFSETQ. CDR3 sequence: CASSLGTSAGGELFF. CDR3 nucleotide sequence: TGCGCCAGCAGCCTCGGGACTAGCGCGGGCGGGGAGCTGTTTTTT.

The chain is built from TRBV27 and TRBJ2-2, with D maybe TRBD2 (5 bases). Trimming removed 5 bases from V and 8 bases from J, with 9 bases in between. Germline CDR1 and CDR2: MNHEY and SMNVEV (reference sequence). This CDR3 has 12 amino acids. The CDR3 DNA follows: TGTGCCAGCAGTCCCGGACTGGGGGAGCTGTTTTTT. Its translation: CASSPGLGELFF.

V usage is TRBV19 and J usage is TRBJ2-5; no clear D. The CDR3 is 13 amino acids. Germline CDR1 reads LNHDA; CDR2 reads SQIVND (reference sequence). V was pared by 3 bases and J by 3 bases, with 8 bases between. As DNA, the CDR3 is TGTGCCAGTAGTATTCCAGGTGAAGAGACCCAGTACTTC. As protein: CASSIPGEETQYF.

The V call is TRBV9, the J call TRBJ2-3; 10 bases line up with TRBD2. Germline V gene lookup returns CDR1 SGDLS and CDR2 YYNGEE. CDR3 length: 15 residues. Trimming took 3 bases from V and 3 from J; bases not matched to a gene: 4. The CDR3: CASSAVTSGTDTQYF. DNA for the CDR3: TGTGCCAGCAGCGCCGTGACTAGCGGGACAGATACGCAGTATTTT. The full variable domain, rest sourced from reference TRBV9 and TRBJ2-3, is DSGVTQTPKHLITATGQRVTLRCSPRSGDLSVYWYQQSLDQGLQFLIQYYNGEERAKGNILERFSAQQFPDLHSELNLSSLELGDSALYFCASSAVTSGTDTQYFGPGTRLTVL.

The chain links TRBV27 to TRBJ1-1, with TRBD1 identical over 9 bases. The CDR3 length is 13 residues. Per the germline V gene, CDR1 is MNHEY and CDR2 is SMNVEV (reference sequence). Trimming cost V 6 bases and J 4 bases; bases outside gene matches: 3. The CDR3 sequence: CASSDRGITEAFF. CDR3 DNA sequence: TGTGCCAGCAGCGACAGGGGGATCACTGAAGCTTTCTTT.